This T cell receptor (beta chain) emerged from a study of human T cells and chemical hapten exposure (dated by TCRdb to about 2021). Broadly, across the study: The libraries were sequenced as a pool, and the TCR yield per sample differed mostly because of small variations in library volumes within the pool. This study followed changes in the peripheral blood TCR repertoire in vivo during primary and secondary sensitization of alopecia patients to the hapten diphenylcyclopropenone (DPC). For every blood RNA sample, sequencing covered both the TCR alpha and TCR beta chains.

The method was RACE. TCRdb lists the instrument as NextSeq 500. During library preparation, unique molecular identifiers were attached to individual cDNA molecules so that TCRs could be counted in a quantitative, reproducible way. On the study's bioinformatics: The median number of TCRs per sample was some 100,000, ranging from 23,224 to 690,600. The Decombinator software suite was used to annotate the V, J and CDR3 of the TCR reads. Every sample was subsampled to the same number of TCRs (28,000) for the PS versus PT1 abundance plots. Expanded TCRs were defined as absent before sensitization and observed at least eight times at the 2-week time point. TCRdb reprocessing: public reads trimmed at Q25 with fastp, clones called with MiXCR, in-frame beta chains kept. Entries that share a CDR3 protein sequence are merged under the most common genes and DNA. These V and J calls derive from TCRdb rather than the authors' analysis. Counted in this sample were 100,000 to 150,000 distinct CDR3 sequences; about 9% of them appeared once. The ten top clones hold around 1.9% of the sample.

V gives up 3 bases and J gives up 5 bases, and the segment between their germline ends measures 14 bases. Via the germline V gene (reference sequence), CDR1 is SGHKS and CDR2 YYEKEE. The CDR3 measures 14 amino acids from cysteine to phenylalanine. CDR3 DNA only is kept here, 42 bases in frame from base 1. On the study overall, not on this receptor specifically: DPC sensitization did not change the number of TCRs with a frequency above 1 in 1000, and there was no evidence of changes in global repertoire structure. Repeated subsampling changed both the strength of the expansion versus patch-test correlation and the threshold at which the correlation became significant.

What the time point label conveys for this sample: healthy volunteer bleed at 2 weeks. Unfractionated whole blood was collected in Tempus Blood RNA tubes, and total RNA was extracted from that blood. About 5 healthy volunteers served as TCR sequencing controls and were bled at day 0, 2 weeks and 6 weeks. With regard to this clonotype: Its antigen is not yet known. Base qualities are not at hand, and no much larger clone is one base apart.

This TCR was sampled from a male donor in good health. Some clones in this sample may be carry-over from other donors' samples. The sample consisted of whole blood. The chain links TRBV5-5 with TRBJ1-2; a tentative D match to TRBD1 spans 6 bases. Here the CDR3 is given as CASSSDGGPYGYTF. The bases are TGTGCCAGCAGCTCCGACGGGGGGCCGTATGGCTACACCTTC.